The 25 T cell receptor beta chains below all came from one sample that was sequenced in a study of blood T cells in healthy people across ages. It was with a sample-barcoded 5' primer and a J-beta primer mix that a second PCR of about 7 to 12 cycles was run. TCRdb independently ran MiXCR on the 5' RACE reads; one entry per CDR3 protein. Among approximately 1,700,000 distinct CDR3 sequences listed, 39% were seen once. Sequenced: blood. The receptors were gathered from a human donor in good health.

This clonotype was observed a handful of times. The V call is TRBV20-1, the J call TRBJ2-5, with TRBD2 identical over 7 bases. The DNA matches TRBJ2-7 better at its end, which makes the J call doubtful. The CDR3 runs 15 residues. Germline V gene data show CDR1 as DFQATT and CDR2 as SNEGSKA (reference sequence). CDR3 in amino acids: CSARDGAGDPYEQYF. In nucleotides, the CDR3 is TGCAGTGCTAGAGACGGGGCGGGGGACCCATACGAGCAGTACTTC.

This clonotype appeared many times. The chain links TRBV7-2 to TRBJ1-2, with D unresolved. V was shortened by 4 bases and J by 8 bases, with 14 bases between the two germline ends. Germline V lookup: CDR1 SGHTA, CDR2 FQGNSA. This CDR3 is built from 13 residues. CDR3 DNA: TGTGCCAGCAGCTATTCGGCACAGCTGGGCTACACCTTC. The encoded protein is CASSYSAQLGYTF. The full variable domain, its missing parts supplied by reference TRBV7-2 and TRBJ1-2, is GAGVSQSPSNKVTEKGKDVELRCDPISGHTALYWYRQSLGQGLEFLIYFQGNSAPDKSGLPSDRFSAERTGGSVSTLTIQRTQQEDSAVYLCASSYSAQLGYTFGSGTRLTVV.

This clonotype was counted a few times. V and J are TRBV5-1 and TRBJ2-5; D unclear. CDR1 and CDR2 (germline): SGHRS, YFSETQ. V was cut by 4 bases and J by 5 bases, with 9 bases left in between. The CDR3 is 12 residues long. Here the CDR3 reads CASSTNWETQYF. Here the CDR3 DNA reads TGCGCCAGCAGCACTAATTGGGAGACCCAGTACTTC.

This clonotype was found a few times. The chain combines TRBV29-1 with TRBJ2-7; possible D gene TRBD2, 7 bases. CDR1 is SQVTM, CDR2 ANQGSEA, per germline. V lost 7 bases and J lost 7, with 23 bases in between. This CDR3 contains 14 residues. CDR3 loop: CSAGERGGLGEQYF. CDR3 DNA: TGCAGCGCCGGAGAGAGGGGGGGTTTGGGTGAGCAGTACTTC.

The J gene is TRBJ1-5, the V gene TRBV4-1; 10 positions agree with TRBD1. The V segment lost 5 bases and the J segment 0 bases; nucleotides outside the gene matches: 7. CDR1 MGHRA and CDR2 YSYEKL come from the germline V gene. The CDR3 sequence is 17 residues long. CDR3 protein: CASSVGTGVYSNQPQHF. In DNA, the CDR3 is TGCGCCAGCAGCGTGGGGACAGGGGTATATAGCAATCAGCCCCAGCATTTT.

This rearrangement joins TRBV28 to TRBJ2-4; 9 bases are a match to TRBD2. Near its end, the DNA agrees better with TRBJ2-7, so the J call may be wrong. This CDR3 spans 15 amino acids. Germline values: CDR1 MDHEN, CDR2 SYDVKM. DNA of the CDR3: TGTGCCAGCAGCCGGGCGGGGGGGACTGGCTACGAGCAGTACTTC. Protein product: CASSRAGGTGYEQYF.

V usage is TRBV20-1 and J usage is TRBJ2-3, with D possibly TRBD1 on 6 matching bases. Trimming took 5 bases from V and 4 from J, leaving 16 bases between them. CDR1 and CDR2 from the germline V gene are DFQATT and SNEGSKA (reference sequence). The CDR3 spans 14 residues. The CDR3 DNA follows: TGCAGTGCTCCCCTTGACAGGTTTTCAGATACGCAGTATTTT. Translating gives CSAPLDRFSDTQYF.

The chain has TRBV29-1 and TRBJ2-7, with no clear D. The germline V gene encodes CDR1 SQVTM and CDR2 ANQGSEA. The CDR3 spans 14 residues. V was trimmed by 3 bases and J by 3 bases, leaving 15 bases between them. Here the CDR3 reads CSVETKYPDYEQYF. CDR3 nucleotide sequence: TGCAGCGTTGAGACCAAATACCCTGACTACGAGCAGTACTTC.

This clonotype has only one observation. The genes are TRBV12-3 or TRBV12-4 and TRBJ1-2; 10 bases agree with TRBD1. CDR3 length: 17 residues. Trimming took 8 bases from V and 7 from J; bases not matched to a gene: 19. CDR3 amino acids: CASGSTSTGTGEGGYTF. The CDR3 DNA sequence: TGTGCCAGCGGTTCCACATCGACCGGGACAGGGGAAGGTGGCTACACCTTC.

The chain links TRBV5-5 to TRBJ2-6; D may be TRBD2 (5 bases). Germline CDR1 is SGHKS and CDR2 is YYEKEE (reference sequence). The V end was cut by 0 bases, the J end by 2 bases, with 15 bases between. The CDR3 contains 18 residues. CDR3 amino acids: CASSLAWRTNPGANVLTF. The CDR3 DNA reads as TGTGCCAGCAGCTTGGCTTGGAGGACGAACCCTGGGGCCAACGTCCTGACTTTC.

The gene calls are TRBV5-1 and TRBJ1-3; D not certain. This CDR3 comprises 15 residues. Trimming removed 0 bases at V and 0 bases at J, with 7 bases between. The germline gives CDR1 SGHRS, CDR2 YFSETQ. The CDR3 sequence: CASSLEPDSGNTIYF. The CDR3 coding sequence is TGCGCCAGCAGCTTGGAGCCAGACTCTGGAAACACCATATATTTT.

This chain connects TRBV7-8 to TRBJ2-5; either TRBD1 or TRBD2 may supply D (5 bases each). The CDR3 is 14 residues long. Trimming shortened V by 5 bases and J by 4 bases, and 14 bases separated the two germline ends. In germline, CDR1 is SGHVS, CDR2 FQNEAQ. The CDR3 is CASSPQEGRETQYF. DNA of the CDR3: TGTGCCAGCAGCCCTCAAGAGGGGAGAGAGACCCAGTACTTC.

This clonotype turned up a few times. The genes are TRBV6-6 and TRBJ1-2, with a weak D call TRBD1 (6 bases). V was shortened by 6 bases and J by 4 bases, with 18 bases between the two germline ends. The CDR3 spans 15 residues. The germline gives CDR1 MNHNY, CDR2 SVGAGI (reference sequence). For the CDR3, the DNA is TGTGCCAGCAGCAGCGGAGGGGGGCGAGGCTATGGCTACACCTTC. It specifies CASSSGGGRGYGYTF.

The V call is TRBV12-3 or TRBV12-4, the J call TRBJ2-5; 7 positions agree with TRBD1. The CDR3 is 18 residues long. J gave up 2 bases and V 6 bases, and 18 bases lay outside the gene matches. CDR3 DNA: TGTGCCAGCAGCCGTTACACCGGGACAGTTGGCCTTCAAGAGACCCAGTACTTC. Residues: CASSRYTGTVGLQETQYF.

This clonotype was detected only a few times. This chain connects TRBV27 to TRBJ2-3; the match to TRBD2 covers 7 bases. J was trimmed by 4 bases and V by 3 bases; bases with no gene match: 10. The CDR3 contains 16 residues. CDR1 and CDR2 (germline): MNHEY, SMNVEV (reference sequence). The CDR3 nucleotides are TGTGCCAGCAGTTTGTCTAGCGGCCTTAGGGCAGATACGCAGTATTTT. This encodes CASSLSSGLRADTQYF.

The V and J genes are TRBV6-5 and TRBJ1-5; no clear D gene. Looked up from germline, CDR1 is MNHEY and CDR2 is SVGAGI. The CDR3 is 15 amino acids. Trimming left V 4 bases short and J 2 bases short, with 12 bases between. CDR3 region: CASSSSPYGNQPQHF. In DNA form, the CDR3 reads TGTGCCAGCAGTTCCTCTCCGTATGGCAATCAGCCCCAGCATTTT.

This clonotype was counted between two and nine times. The DNA of the CDR3 is TGCAGTACAGGGGGAATAAGCAATCAGCCCCAGCATTTT. Protein product: CSTGGISNQPQHF. The genes are TRBV20-1 and TRBJ1-5; TRBD1 matches 8 bases. After removal of 8 bases from V and 1 base from J, the junction contained 4 bases not matched to a gene. CDR1 and CDR2 (germline): DFQATT, SNEGSKA (reference sequence). The length of the CDR3 is 13 residues.

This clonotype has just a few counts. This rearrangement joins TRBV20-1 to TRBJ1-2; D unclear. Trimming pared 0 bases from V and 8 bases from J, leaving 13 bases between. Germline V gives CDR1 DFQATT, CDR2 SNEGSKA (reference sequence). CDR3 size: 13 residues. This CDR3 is CSARDSPAKGYTF. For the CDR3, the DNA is TGCAGTGCTAGAGACAGTCCCGCTAAGGGCTACACCTTC.

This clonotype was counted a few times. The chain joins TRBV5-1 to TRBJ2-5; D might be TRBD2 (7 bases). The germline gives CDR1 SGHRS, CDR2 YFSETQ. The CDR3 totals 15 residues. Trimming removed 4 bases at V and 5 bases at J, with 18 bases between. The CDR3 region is CASSPTGGQVETQYF. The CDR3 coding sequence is TGCGCCAGCAGCCCTACGGGGGGCCAGGTGGAGACCCAGTACTTC.

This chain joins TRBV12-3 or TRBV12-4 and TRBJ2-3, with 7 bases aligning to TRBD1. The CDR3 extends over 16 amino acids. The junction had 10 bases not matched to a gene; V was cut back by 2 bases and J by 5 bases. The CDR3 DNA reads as TGTGCCAGCAGTTTAATGGGTGTCCAGGGGGAAGATACGCAGTATTTT. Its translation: CASSLMGVQGEDTQYF.

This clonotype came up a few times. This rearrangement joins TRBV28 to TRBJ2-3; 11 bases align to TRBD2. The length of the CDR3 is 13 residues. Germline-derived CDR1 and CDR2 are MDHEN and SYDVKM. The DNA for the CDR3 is TGTGCTTATAGCGGGGGGGCCATTGATACGCAGTATTTT. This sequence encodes CAYSGGAIDTQYF. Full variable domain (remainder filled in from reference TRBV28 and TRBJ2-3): DVKVTQSSRYLVKRTGEKVFLECVQDMDHENMFWYRQDPGLGLRLIYFSYDVKMKEKGDIPEGYSVSREKKERFSLILESASTNQTSMYLCAYSGGAIDTQYFGPGTRLTVL.

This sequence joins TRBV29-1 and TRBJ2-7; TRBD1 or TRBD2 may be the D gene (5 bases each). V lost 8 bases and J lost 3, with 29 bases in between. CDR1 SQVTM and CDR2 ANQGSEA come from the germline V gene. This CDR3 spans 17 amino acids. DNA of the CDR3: TGCAGCATTTCGAGAACCCCAGGGTTACGGACTGACTACGAGCAGTACTTC. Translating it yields CSISRTPGLRTDYEQYF.

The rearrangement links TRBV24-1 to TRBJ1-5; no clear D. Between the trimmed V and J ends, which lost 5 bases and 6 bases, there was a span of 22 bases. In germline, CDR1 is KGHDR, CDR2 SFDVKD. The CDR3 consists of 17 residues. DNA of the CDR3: TGTGCCACCAGTGGAACCCTTGGGTCGGGTTTCGGTCAGCCCCAGCATTTT. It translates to CATSGTLGSGFGQPQHF.

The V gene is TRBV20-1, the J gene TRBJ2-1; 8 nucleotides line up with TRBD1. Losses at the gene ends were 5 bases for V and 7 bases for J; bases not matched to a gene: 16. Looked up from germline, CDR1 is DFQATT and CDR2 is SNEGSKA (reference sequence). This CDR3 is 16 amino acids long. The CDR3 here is CSAGSPDRGHRNEQFF. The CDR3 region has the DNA TGCAGTGCTGGGTCCCCCGACAGGGGACACAGGAATGAGCAGTTCTTC.

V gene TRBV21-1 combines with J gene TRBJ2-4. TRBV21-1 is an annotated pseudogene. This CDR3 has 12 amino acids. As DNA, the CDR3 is TGTGCCAGCAGCAAAGAAGCCATTAGGAAGTACTTC. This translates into CASSKEAIRKYF.